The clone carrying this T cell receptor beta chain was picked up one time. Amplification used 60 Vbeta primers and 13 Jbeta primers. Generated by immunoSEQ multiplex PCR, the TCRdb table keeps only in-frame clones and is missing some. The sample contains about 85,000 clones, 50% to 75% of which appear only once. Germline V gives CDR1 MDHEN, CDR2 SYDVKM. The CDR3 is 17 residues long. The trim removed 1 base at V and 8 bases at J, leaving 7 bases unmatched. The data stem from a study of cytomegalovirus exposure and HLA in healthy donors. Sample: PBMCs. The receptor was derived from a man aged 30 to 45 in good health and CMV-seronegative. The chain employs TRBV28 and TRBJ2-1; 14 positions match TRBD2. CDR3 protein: CASSLSGLAGGMDEQFF. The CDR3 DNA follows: TGTGCCAGCAGTTTATCAGGACTAGCGGGAGGTATGGATGAGCAGTTCTTC.